The T cell receptor beta chain described here comes from a study of T cells in Graves' hyperthyroidism and ophthalmopathy. Study-wide results and limits: It was a median approximately 6.9 months before onset that the model predicted ophthalmopathy.

There are 16 residues in the CDR3. Trimming cost V 5 bases and J 6 bases; bases outside gene matches: 8. Germline V gives CDR1 SGHVS, CDR2 FNYEAQ. Ten or more counts support this clonotype. Its matching antigen is unknown. Template material for amplifying TCR beta CDR3 regions consisted of RNA transcripts. First-round RT-PCR with HTBI primers amplified the TCR CDR3 region. From the multiplex PCR reads, TCRdb called clonotypes with MiXCR, one entry per CDR3 protein. The sample yields 450,000 to 600,000 distinct CDR3 sequences, less than 15% seen once. Sequencing was done on a sample of blood. The sequence was collected from a woman in her 40s with Graves' hyperthyroidism. The rearrangement uses TRBV7-6 and TRBJ2-1, with 12 positions matching TRBD2. The CDR3 is CASSPLAGGPGNEQFF. The CDR3 nucleotides are TGTGCCAGCAGCCCGCTAGCGGGAGGGCCTGGCAATGAGCAGTTCTTC.